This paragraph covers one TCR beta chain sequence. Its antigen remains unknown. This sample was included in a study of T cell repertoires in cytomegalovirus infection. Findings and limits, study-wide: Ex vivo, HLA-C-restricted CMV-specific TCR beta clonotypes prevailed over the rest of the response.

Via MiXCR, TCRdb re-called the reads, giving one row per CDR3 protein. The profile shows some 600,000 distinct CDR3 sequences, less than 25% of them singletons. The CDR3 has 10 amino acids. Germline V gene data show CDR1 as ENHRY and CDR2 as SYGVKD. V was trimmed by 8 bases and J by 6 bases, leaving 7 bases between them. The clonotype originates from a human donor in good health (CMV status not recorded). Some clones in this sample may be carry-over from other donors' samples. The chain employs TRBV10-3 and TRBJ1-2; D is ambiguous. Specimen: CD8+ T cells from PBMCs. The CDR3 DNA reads TGTGCCATCTTCTATGATGGCTACACCTTC. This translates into CAIFYDGYTF.